The 25 T cell receptor beta chains below all came from one sample that was sequenced in a study of regulatory and conventional T cells in RAG deficiency. TCRdb's table, derived via immunoSEQ multiplex PCR, lists solely in-frame clones and lacks some. Counted here are roughly 32,000 clones, 90% to 97% occurring once; the ten biggest clones make up 0.35%. The sorted conventional CD4+ T cells were CD25-low and CD127-high, with genomic DNA sequenced. The same data also went into a second study, on regulatory T cells. In that study: Primers: 52 TRBV forward and 13 TRBJ reverse.

The specimen sequenced was CD25- CD4+ T cells sorted from blood. The receptors originated from a human donor in good health.

The chain joins TRBV13 to TRBJ2-5; 7 nucleotides match TRBD2. This CDR3 spans 15 amino acids. With V trimmed by 5 bases and J by 2 bases, 8 bases remained unmatched. CDR1 PRHDT and CDR2 FYEKMQ come from the germline V gene (reference sequence). CDR3 bases: TGTGCCAGCAGCCCATCGGGCGGGAGACAAGAGACCCAGTACTTC. Encoded protein: CASSPSGGRQETQYF.

The V call is TRBV7-9, the J call TRBJ2-7; TRBD1 aligns across 7 bases. Germline V gene lookup returns CDR1 SEHNR and CDR2 FQNEAQ (reference sequence). The trim removed 3 bases at V and 5 bases at J, leaving 13 bases unmatched. This CDR3 has 16 residues. The CDR3 reads CASSFSRPGQHHEQYF. The CDR3 DNA is TGTGCCAGCAGCTTCTCAAGGCCGGGACAGCACCACGAGCAGTACTTC.

The V call is TRBV13, the J call TRBJ2-1; D uncertain. The germline V and J ends were trimmed by 1 base and 5 bases, with 9 bases remaining between them. The germline V gene encodes CDR1 PRHDT and CDR2 FYEKMQ (reference sequence). This CDR3 spans 14 amino acids. This CDR3 is CASSLALFNNEQFF. In DNA, the CDR3 is TGTGCCAGCAGCTTAGCCCTCTTTAACAATGAGCAGTTCTTC.

This chain connects TRBV5-6 to TRBJ2-3; 7 bases line up with TRBD2. The CDR3 loop spans 16 amino acids. Germline V gene sequence: CDR1 SGHDT, CDR2 YYEEEE. Trimming at V came to 1 base and at J to 3 bases, leaving 8 bases not matched to a gene. The CDR3 reads CASSLFGGSGTDTQYF. The CDR3 DNA is TGTGCCAGCAGCTTGTTCGGCGGGAGTGGGACAGATACGCAGTATTTT.

This rearrangement joins TRBV5-1 to TRBJ2-3; TRBD1 agrees at 8 bases. This CDR3 comprises 16 residues. Germline V gene sequence: CDR1 SGHRS, CDR2 YFSETQ. With V trimmed by 4 bases and J by 0 bases, 7 bases remained unmatched. The DNA of the CDR3 is TGCGCCAGCAGCATGGGACAGGCCTCTAGCACAGATACGCAGTATTTT. As protein: CASSMGQASSTDTQYF.

The chain links TRBV20-1 to TRBJ2-1; the D is unclear. Germline loops: CDR1 DFQATT, CDR2 SNEGSKA (reference sequence). The CDR3 spans 10 residues. Trimming left V 3 bases short and J 9 bases short, with 6 bases between. CDR3 DNA sequence: TGCAGTGCTAGGGAGCGTGAGCAGTTCTTC. Amino acids: CSAREREQFF.

The count of this clone is one. Its ends do not fully match the called genes, so a read error is possible. V gene TRBV7-7 combines with J gene TRBJ2-2; no clear D. The CDR3 has 12 amino acids. Germline lookup yields CDR1 SSHAT and CDR2 FNYEAQ (reference sequence). CDR3: CASSPTYGELFF. DNA of the CDR3: TGTGCTAGCAGCCCAACCTACGGGGAGCTGTTTTTT.

V is TRBV19 and J is TRBJ2-5; 7 bases agree with TRBD1. J lost 5 bases, V lost 4 bases, and 10 bases had no gene match. Germline CDR1 and CDR2: LNHDA and SQIVND (reference sequence). The CDR3 is 15 amino acids. This CDR3 is CASSKQTGSGETQYF. The CDR3 region has the DNA TGTGCCAGTAGTAAACAGACAGGGTCGGGGGAGACCCAGTACTTC.

The V and J genes are TRBV4-2 and TRBJ1-5; D unclear. The germline V and J ends were trimmed by 0 bases and 7 bases, with 10 bases remaining between them. In germline, CDR1 is LGHNA, CDR2 YNFKEQ. This CDR3 contains 14 residues. The CDR3 loop is CASSQDLVRQPQHF. The CDR3 nucleotides are TGTGCCAGCAGCCAAGATTTGGTCAGGCAGCCCCAGCATTTT.

This rearrangement joins TRBV5-1 to TRBJ2-3; D not certain. Trimming left V 0 bases short and J 0 bases short, with 11 bases between. The CDR3 sequence is 16 residues long. Looked up from germline, CDR1 is SGHRS and CDR2 is YFSETQ. DNA of the CDR3: TGCGCCAGCAGCTTGGGGAGTTCATTTAGCACAGATACGCAGTATTTT. Residues: CASSLGSSFSTDTQYF.

The chain carries TRBV18 and TRBJ2-5; 13 positions agree with TRBD2. The tail of the sequence fits TRBJ2-7 better, so the J call may be wrong. Germline CDR1 KGHSH, CDR2 LQKENI. This CDR3 has 14 residues. CDR3 sequence (DNA): TGTGCCAGCTCCACTAGCGGGGGGGCCTACGAGCAGTACTTC. Translated, it gives CASSTSGGAYEQYF.

The rearrangement links TRBV30 to TRBJ2-2, with D perhaps matching TRBD1 (6 bases). The germline V and J ends were trimmed by 2 bases and 6 bases, with 10 bases remaining between them. Germline lookup yields CDR1 GTSNPN and CDR2 SVGIG (reference sequence). This CDR3 contains 13 residues. CDR3 in amino acids: CAWSQTGSGELFF. The CDR3 DNA reads as TGTGCCTGGAGTCAAACAGGGTCCGGGGAGCTGTTTTTT.

The rearrangement uses TRBV7-9 and TRBJ2-1, with unresolved D. Per germline, CDR1 SEHNR and CDR2 FQNEAQ (reference sequence). V gave up 4 bases and J gave up 8 bases, with 6 bases separating them. The CDR3 loop spans 11 amino acids. CDR3 protein: CASSSFDEQFF. In nucleotides, the CDR3 is TGTGCCAGCAGCTCTTTCGATGAGCAGTTCTTC.

CDR3 nucleotide sequence: TGTGCCAGCTCGCCGGGACAGGGCTATGGCTACACCTTC. This sequence encodes CASSPGQGYGYTF. The J gene is TRBJ1-2, the V gene TRBV18; TRBD1 matches 9 bases. The CDR3 contains 13 residues. Germline CDR1 reads KGHSH; CDR2 reads LQKENI. J was trimmed by 4 bases and V by 6 bases; bases with no gene match: 3. Variable domain in full (rest from reference TRBV18 and TRBJ1-2): NAGVMQNPRHLVRRRGQEARLRCSPMKGHSHVYWYRQLPEEGLKFMVYLQKENIIDESGMPKERFSAEFPKEGPSILRIQQVVRGDSAAYFCASSPGQGYGYTFGSGTRLTVV.

About this clone: The same CDR3 can be traced to other DNA sequences in this sample. The rearrangement links TRBV15 to TRBJ2-7, with D tentatively TRBD1 (6 bases). Trimming removed 1 base from V and 6 bases from J, with 10 bases in between. The CDR3 extends over 13 amino acids. CDR1 and CDR2 (germline): LNHNV, YYDKDF (reference sequence). CDR3 region: CATSRARGGEQYF. CDR3 bases: TGTGCCACCAGCAGAGCTCGAGGGGGCGAGCAGTACTTC. The full variable domain, with the rest looked up from reference TRBV15 and TRBJ2-7, is DAMVIQNPRYQVTQFGKPVTLSCSQTLNHNVMYWYQQKSSQAPKLLFHYYDKDFNNEADTPDNFQSRRPNTSFCFLDIRSPGLGDTAMYLCATSRARGGEQYFGPGTRLTVT.

The gene calls are TRBV6-1 and TRBJ1-5; D is unresolved. The CDR3 is 14 residues long. Germline V gives CDR1 MNHNS, CDR2 SASEGT. Trimming cost V 5 bases and J 4 bases, with 12 bases left between them. The DNA of the CDR3 is TGTGCCAGCAGTCTGTCCCCTAGGAATCAGCCCCAGCATTTT. Translating gives CASSLSPRNQPQHF.

The chain recombines TRBV11-1 with TRBJ1-2, with a weak D call TRBD1 (6 bases). This CDR3 has 13 amino acids. V was shortened by 5 bases and J by 7 bases, with 14 bases between the two germline ends. CDR1 SGHAT and CDR2 FQDESV come from the germline V gene (reference sequence). CDR3 in DNA: TGTGCCAGCAGCCGACAGGCGTCTTTTGGCTACACCTTC. Its protein product is CASSRQASFGYTF.

The V and J genes are TRBV6-1 and TRBJ1-4; D remains ambiguous. Looked up from germline, CDR1 is MNHNS and CDR2 is SASEGT. This CDR3 contains 14 residues. V gave up 4 bases and J gave up 4 bases, with 10 bases separating them. CDR3 DNA: TGTGCCAGCAGTGTATCCCTATATAATGAAAAACTGTTTTTT. Encoded protein: CASSVSLYNEKLFF.

The V gene is TRBV18, the J gene TRBJ1-1; D remains ambiguous. Germline V CDR1 and CDR2: KGHSH, LQKENI. With 2 bases removed from V and 1 base from J, the gap between germline ends came to 5 bases. The CDR3 totals 13 residues. In nucleotides, the CDR3 is TGTGCCAGCTCACCAGGGCAGAACACTGAAGCTTTCTTT. The encoded protein is CASSPGQNTEAFF.

V usage is TRBV6-5 and J usage is TRBJ1-1, with 7 bases fitting TRBD1. This CDR3 has 15 amino acids. The junction had 7 bases not matched to a gene; V was cut back by 5 bases and J by 1 base. Germline V gene sequence: CDR1 MNHEY, CDR2 SVGAGI. In DNA form, the CDR3 reads TGTGCCAGCAGTCCCGGACAGGCCTGGAACACTGAAGCTTTCTTT. It encodes CASSPGQAWNTEAFF.

The chain couples TRBV6-5 to TRBJ1-2; D is unresolved. Germline V gene lookup returns CDR1 MNHEY and CDR2 SVGAGI. This CDR3 is built from 14 residues. Trimming took off 6 bases at V and 4 bases at J, with 15 bases between the two ends. The CDR3 sequence is CASRPTEGSYGYTF. The CDR3 coding sequence is TGTGCCAGCAGACCTACCGAGGGTTCCTATGGCTACACCTTC.

The rearrangement joins TRBV11-2 to TRBJ2-7; D is ambiguous. Trimming removed 5 bases from V and 0 bases from J, with 8 bases in between. Germline V CDR1 and CDR2: SGHAT, FQNNGV. CDR3 length: 13 residues. CDR3 residues: CASSIQSSYEQYF. DNA of the CDR3: TGTGCCAGCAGCATACAGAGCTCCTACGAGCAGTACTTC. The variable domain in full, with the rest retrieved from reference TRBV11-2 and TRBJ2-7, is EAGVAQSPRYKIIEKRQSVAFWCNPISGHATLYWYQQILGQGPKLLIQFQNNGVVDDSQLPKDRFSAERLKGVDSTLKIQPAKLEDSAVYLCASSIQSSYEQYFGPGTRLTVT.

This rearrangement joins TRBV7-2 to TRBJ1-6, with a possible D match to TRBD1 (5 bases). V lost 1 base and J lost 4, with 11 bases in between. The CDR3 is 16 amino acids. Germline loops: CDR1 SGHTA, CDR2 FQGNSA. The CDR3 sequence is CASSLVGGSYNSPLHF. Written as DNA, the CDR3 is TGTGCCAGCAGCTTAGTGGGGGGGAGTTATAATTCACCCCTCCACTTT.

V gene TRBV7-7 combines with J gene TRBJ1-1, with D possibly TRBD1 on 5 matching bases. Looked up from germline, CDR1 is SSHAT and CDR2 is FNYEAQ (reference sequence). The CDR3 sequence is 13 residues long. V lost 5 bases and J 4 bases, leaving 11 bases between the germline ends. The CDR3, as DNA: TGTGCCAGCAGCCAGGACACGGGCACTGAAGCTTTCTTT. Its protein is CASSQDTGTEAFF. Together with reference TRBV7-7 and TRBJ1-1, the CDR3 gives the full variable domain: GAGVSQSPRYKVTKRGQDVTLRCDPISSHATLYWYQQALGQGPEFLTYFNYEAQPDKSGLPSDRFSAERPEGSISTLTIQRTEQRDSAMYRCASSQDTGTEAFFGQGTRLTVV.

This CDR3 is CASSKDRGMDATGLIGELFF. The CDR3 region has the DNA TGTGCCAGCAGCAAGGACAGGGGGATGGATGCGACGGGGTTAATCGGGGAGCTGTTTTTT. The V gene is TRBV5-8, the J gene TRBJ2-2; 10 bases match TRBD1. CDR1 is SGHTS, CDR2 YDEGEE, per germline. V trimming: 4 bases; J trimming: 7 bases; junction bases outside the gene matches: 22. This CDR3 has 20 residues.